This TCR beta chain was profiled in a study of T cell responses to AZD1222 COVID-19 vaccine. Whole-study results and caveats: Increases in Spike-specific TCR breadth and depth were seen after two AZD1222 doses. Seropositive AZD1222 recipients at baseline numbered only 6 or 7. A mostly white British donor set with more females was recruited, and clonal diversity was possibly underestimated.

Germline loops: CDR1 SGHRS, CDR2 YFSETQ. Trimming left V 4 bases short and J 0 bases short, with 18 bases between. This CDR3 comprises 17 residues. Clones were read by immunoSEQ multiplex PCR, and TCRdb kept only the in-frame ones, dropping some. The sample yields approximately 180,000 clones, around nine tenths seen once. About this clone itself: Its specificity is unknown.

V and J are TRBV5-1 and TRBJ2-3, with D perhaps assigned TRBD1 or TRBD2 (6 bases each). The receptor's source is an adult who received the MenACWY meningococcal vaccine as a control. The material sequenced was peripheral blood, taken 28 days after the second dose of the MenACWY control vaccine. The CDR3 is CASSIRGGGLSTDTQYF. DNA of the CDR3: TGCGCCAGCAGCATACGCGGAGGGGGGTTAAGCACAGATACGCAGTATTTT.